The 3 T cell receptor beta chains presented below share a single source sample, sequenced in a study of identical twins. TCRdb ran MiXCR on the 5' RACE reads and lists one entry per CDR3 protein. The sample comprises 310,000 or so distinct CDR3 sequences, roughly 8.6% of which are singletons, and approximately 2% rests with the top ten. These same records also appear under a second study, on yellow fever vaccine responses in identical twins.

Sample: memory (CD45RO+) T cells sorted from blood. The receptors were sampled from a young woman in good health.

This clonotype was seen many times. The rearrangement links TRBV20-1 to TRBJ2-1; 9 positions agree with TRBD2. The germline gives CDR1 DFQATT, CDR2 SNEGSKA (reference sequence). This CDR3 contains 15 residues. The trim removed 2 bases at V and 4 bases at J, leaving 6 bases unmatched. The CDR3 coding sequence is TGCAGTGCTAGATATGGCGGGAGGGATTACAATGAGCAGTTCTTC. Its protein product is CSARYGGRDYNEQFF.

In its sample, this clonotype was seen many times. The CDR3: CSALPGLAGSTDTQYF. The CDR3 DNA is TGCAGTGCTCTCCCCGGACTAGCGGGGAGCACAGATACGCAGTATTTT. The chain is built from TRBV20-1 and TRBJ2-3; 12 bases align to TRBD2. Trimming cost V 5 bases and J 0 bases; bases outside gene matches: 6. The CDR3 sequence is 16 residues long. Germline V gene lookup returns CDR1 DFQATT and CDR2 SNEGSKA (reference sequence).

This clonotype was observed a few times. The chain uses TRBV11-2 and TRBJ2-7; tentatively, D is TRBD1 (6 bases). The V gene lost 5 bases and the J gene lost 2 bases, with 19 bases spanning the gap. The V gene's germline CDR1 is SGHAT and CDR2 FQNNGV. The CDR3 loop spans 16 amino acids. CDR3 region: CASSPRQGGAAYEQYF. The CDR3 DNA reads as TGTGCCAGCAGCCCCCGCCAAGGGGGAGCCGCCTACGAGCAGTACTTC.